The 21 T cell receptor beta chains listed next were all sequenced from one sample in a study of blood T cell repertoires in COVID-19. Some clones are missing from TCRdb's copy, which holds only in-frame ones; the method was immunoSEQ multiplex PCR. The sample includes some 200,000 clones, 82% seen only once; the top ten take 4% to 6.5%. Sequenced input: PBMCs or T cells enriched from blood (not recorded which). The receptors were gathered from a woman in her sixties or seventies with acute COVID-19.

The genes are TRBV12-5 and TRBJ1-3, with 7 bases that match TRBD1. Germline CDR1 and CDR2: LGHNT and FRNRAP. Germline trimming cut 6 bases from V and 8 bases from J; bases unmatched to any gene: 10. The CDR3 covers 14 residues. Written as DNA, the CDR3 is TGTGCTAGTGGCCTACGGACAGGAGGAGACACCATATATTTT. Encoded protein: CASGLRTGGDTIYF.

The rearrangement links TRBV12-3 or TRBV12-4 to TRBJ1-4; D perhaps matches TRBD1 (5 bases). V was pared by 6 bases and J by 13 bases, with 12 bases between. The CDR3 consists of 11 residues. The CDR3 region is CASSQGRILFF. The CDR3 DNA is TGTGCCAGCAGCCAGGGCCGCATACTGTTTTTT.

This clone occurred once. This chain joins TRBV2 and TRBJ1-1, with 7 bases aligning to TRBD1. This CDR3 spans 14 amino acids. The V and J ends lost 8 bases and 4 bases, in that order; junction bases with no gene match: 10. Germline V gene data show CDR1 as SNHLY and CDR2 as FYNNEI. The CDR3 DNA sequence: TGTGCCAGCGAGACGACAGGGTTGGGCACTGAAGCTTTCTTT. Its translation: CASETTGLGTEAFF.

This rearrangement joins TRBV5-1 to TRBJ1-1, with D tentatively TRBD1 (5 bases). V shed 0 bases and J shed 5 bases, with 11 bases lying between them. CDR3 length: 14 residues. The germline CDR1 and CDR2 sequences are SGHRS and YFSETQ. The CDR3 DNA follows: TGCGCCAGCAGCTTGGTTGGGGCTTTGACTGAAGCTTTCTTT. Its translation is CASSLVGALTEAFF.

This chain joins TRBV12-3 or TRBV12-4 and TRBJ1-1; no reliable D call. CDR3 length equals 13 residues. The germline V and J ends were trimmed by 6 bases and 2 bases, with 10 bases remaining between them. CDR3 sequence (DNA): TGTGCCAGCAGCTCAACAGTAAACACTGAAGCTTTCTTT. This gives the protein CASSSTVNTEAFF.

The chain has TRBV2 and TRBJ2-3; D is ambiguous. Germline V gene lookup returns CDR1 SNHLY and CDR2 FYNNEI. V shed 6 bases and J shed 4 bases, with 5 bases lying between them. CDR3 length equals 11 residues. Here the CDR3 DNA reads TGTGCCAGCAGCCCCGCAGATACGCAGTATTTT. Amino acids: CASSPADTQYF.

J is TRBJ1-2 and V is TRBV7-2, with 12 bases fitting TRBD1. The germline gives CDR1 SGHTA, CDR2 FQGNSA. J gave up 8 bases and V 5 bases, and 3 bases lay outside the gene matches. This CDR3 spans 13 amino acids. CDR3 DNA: TGTGCCAGCAGCCTTGGGACAGGGGGCGGCTACACCTTC. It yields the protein CASSLGTGGGYTF.

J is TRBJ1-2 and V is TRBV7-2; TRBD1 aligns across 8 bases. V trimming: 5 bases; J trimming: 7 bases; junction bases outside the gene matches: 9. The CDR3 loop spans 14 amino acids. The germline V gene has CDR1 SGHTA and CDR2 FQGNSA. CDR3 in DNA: TGTGCCAGCAGCGCTAACCAGGGGGCGTTTGGCTACACCTTC. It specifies CASSANQGAFGYTF.

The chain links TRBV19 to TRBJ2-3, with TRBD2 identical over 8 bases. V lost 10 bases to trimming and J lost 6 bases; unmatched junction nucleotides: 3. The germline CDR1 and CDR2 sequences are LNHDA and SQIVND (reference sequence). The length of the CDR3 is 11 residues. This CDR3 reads CATSGGDTQYF. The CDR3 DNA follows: TGTGCCACTTCGGGGGGGGATACGCAGTATTTT.

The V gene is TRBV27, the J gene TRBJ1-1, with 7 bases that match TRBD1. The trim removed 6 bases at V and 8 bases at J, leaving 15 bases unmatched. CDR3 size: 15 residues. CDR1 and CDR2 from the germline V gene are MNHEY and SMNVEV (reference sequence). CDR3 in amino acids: CASRTSTGKVEEAFF. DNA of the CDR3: TGTGCCAGCAGAACCTCGACAGGGAAAGTCGAGGAAGCTTTCTTT.

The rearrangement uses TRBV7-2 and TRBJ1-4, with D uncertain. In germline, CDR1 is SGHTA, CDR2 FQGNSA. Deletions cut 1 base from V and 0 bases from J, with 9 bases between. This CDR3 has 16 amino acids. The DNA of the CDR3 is TGTGCCAGCAGCTTAGTCGGGATTTCAACTAATGAAAAACTGTTTTTT. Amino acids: CASSLVGISTNEKLFF.

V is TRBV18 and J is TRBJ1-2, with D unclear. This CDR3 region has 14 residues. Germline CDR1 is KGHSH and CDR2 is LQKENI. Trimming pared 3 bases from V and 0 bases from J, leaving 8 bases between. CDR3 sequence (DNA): TGTGCCAGCTCACCGGAGGGAACTAACTATGGCTACACCTTC. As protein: CASSPEGTNYGYTF.

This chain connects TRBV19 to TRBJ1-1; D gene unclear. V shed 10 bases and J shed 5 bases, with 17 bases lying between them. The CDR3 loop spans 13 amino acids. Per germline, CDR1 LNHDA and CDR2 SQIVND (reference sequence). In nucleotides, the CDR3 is TGTGCCATTACCGACGGGTTCGGAACTGAAGCTTTCTTT. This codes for CAITDGFGTEAFF. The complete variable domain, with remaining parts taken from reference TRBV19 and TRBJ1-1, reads DGGITQSPKYLFRKEGQNVTLSCEQNLNHDAMYWYRQDPGQGLRLIYYSQIVNDFQKGDIAEGYSVSREKKESFPLTVTSAQKNPTAFYLCAITDGFGTEAFFGQGTRLTVV.

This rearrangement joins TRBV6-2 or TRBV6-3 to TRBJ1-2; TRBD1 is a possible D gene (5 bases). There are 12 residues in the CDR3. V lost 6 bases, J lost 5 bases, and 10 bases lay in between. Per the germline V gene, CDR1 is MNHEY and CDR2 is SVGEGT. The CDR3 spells CASSPGGYGYTF. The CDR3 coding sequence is TGTGCCAGCAGCCCGGGGGGTTATGGCTACACCTTC.

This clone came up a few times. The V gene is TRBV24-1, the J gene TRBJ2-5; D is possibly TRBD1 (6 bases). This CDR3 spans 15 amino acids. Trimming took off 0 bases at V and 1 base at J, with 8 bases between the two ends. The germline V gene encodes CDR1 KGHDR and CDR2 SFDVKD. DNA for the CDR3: TGTGCCACCAGTGATTTGCGGGACATCCAAGAGACCCAGTACTTC. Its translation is CATSDLRDIQETQYF.

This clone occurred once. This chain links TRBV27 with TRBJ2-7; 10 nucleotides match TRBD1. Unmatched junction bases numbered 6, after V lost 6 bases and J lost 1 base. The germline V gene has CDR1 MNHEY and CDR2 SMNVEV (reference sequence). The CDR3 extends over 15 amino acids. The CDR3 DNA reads TGTGCCAGCAGCCCCATGGGACAGGGGTCCTACGAGCAGTACTTC. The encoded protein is CASSPMGQGSYEQYF.

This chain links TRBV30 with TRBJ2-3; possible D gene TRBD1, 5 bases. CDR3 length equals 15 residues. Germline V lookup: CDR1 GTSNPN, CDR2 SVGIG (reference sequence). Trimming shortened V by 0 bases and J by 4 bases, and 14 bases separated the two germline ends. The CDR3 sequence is CAWSVRREGADTQYF. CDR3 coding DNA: TGTGCCTGGAGTGTGAGAAGGGAAGGGGCAGATACGCAGTATTTT.

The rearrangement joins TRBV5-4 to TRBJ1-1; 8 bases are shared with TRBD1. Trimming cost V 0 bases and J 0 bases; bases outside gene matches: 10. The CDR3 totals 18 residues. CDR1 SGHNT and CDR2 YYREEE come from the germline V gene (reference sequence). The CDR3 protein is CASSLGRQGKVLNTEAFF. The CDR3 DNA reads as TGTGCCAGCAGCTTGGGGAGACAGGGGAAGGTACTGAACACTGAAGCTTTCTTT.

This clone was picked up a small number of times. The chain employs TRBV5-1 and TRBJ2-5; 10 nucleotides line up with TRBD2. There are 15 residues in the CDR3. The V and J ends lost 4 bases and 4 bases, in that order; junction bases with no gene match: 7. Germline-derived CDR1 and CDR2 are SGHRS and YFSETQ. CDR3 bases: TGCGCCAGCAGCCTAGCGGGAGAGGTTTTAGAGACCCAGTACTTC. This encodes CASSLAGEVLETQYF.

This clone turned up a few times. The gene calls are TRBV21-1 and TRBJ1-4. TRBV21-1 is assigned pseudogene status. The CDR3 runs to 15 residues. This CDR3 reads CASSQVHLPNEKLFF. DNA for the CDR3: TGTGCCAGCAGCCAAGTCCACTTACCTAATGAAAAACTGTTTTTT.

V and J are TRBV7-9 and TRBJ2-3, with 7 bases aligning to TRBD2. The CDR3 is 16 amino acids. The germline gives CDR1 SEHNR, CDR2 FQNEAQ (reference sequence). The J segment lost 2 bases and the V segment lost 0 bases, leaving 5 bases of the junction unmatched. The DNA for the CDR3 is TGTGCCAGCAGCTTAGCGGTGCGGGGGAACACAGATACGCAGTATTTT. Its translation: CASSLAVRGNTDTQYF.